The T cell receptor beta chain described here comes from a study of control samples from healthy donors and cancer patients. Some clones are missing from TCRdb's copy, which holds only in-frame ones; the method was immunoSEQ multiplex PCR. The repertoire includes nearly 200,000 clones, 91% of them detected once, and roughly 1.9% sits in the top ten. With 1 base removed from V and 4 bases from J, the gap between germline ends came to 5 bases. CDR3 length: 12 residues. Germline V gives CDR1 SGHVS, CDR2 FQNEAQ. Sequenced: blood. The clonotype comes from a man aged 30 to 45 in good health. J is TRBJ2-7 and V is TRBV7-8; the D is unclear. In DNA form, the CDR3 reads TGTGCCAGCAGCTTAGTGAAATACGAGCAGTACTTC. Protein product: CASSLVKYEQYF.